These 23 T cell receptor beta chains came from one sample sequenced in a study of blood T cell repertoires in COVID-19 (dated by TCRdb to 2019 to 2021). Library construction relied on the immunoSEQ multiplex PCR assay. TCRdb's version of the immuneACCESS table is confined to in-frame rearrangements and falls short of the full clone set. An unresolved V gene accounts for under half of the shortfall where checked; the remainder is of unknown origin. The sample table records roughly 110,000 clones; around 90% of these occur just once. The leading ten clones occupy under 1.5% of the sample. Specimen: peripheral blood. The source is a woman younger than 45 with acute or convalescent COVID-19.

The rearrangement uses TRBV4-1 and TRBJ2-7; 10 bases align to TRBD1. J gave up 4 bases and V 0 bases, and 3 bases lay outside the gene matches. CDR1 is MGHRA, CDR2 YSYEKL, per germline. The CDR3 loop spans 15 amino acids. This CDR3 reads CASSQEPGQGYEQYF. The DNA of the CDR3 is TGCGCCAGCAGCCAAGAACCGGGACAGGGGTACGAGCAGTACTTC.

The chain combines TRBV7-3 with TRBJ2-1, with 8 bases that match TRBD1. J was trimmed by 8 bases and V by 5 bases; bases with no gene match: 11. CDR3 length: 15 residues. Germline V lookup: CDR1 SGHTA, CDR2 FQGTGA. DNA of the CDR3: TGTGCCAGCAGCCAGGGGCAGGGGGCTATCTATGAGCAGTTCTTC. The encoded protein is CASSQGQGAIYEQFF.

The chain links TRBV2 to TRBJ1-5; D ambiguous. Trimming left V 0 bases short and J 6 bases short, with 12 bases between. The CDR3 totals 15 residues. The germline V gene encodes CDR1 SNHLY and CDR2 FYNNEI. CDR3 sequence reads: CASSEAEARSQPQHF. CDR3 bases: TGTGCCAGCAGTGAAGCGGAGGCGCGGTCTCAGCCCCAGCATTTT.

This sequence joins TRBV3-1 (or the pseudogene TRBV3-2) and TRBJ1-1; D is possibly TRBD1 (5 bases). V lost 4 bases, J lost 0 bases, and 6 bases lay in between. CDR3 size: 13 residues. The germline CDR1 and CDR2 sequences are LGHDT and YNNKEL (reference sequence). CDR3 nucleotide sequence: TGTGCCAGCAGCCCGACAGTGAACACTGAAGCTTTCTTT. Protein sequence: CASSPTVNTEAFF.

The chain uses TRBV21-1 and TRBJ2-5; the DNA was not used to check the table's D call, TRBD1. TRBV21-1 is an annotated pseudogene. The CDR3 contains 14 residues. CDR3 coding DNA: TGTGCCAGCAGCTCGACAGGGCGGCGGGAGACCCAGTACTTC. Encoded protein: CASSSTGRRETQYF.

The chain links TRBV24-1 to TRBJ2-7, with D possibly being TRBD1 (5 bases). CDR1 and CDR2 (germline): KGHDR, SFDVKD. The CDR3 is made up of 17 amino acids. V was shortened by 0 bases and J by 3 bases, with 17 bases between the two germline ends. CDR3 in amino acids: CATSDLRLGQKVYEQYF. CDR3 in DNA: TGTGCCACCAGTGATTTGCGTCTGGGGCAGAAAGTCTACGAGCAGTACTTC.

This clone was detected once. This chain connects TRBV28 to TRBJ1-4, with 9 nucleotides matching TRBD1. This CDR3 region has 17 residues. J was trimmed by 4 bases and V by 5 bases; bases with no gene match: 11. In germline, CDR1 is MDHEN, CDR2 SYDVKM. The CDR3 reads CASSIPGTGRFNEKLFF. The CDR3 coding sequence is TGTGCCAGCAGTATACCCGGGACAGGGCGGTTTAATGAAAAACTGTTTTTT.

The chain carries TRBV19 and TRBJ2-1; a possible D gene is TRBD1 (6 bases). Germline-derived CDR1 and CDR2 are LNHDA and SQIVND (reference sequence). Deletions cut 5 bases from V and 7 bases from J, with 21 bases between. The CDR3 is 16 residues long. The CDR3 region is CASSPTRGPLGNEQFF. The CDR3 nucleotides read TGTGCCAGTAGTCCCACCAGGGGCCCCTTAGGTAATGAGCAGTTCTTC.

This rearrangement joins TRBV28 to TRBJ1-2, with a weak D call TRBD1 (5 bases). The CDR3 is 14 residues long. Germline-derived CDR1 and CDR2 are MDHEN and SYDVKM. Between the trimmed V and J ends, which lost 4 bases and 8 bases, there was a span of 17 bases. The CDR3 region is CASSSLRAGMGYTF. CDR3 nucleotide sequence: TGTGCCAGCAGTTCCCTACGGGCAGGGATGGGCTACACCTTC.

V and J are TRBV7-7 and TRBJ2-1; D possibly corresponds to TRBD2 (6 bases). Germline V gene lookup returns CDR1 SSHAT and CDR2 FNYEAQ (reference sequence). The CDR3 has 15 amino acids. V was cut by 3 bases and J by 5 bases, with 14 bases left in between. The CDR3 is CASSLGVRGDNEQFF. The CDR3 bases are TGTGCCAGCAGCTTGGGGGTGCGGGGCGACAATGAGCAGTTCTTC. Full variable domain (rest looked up from reference TRBV7-7 and TRBJ2-1): GAGVSQSPRYKVTKRGQDVTLRCDPISSHATLYWYQQALGQGPEFLTYFNYEAQPDKSGLPSDRFSAERPEGSISTLTIQRTEQRDSAMYRCASSLGVRGDNEQFFGPGTRLTVL.

The V gene is TRBV7-2, the J gene TRBJ2-1, with 13 bases aligning to TRBD2. The CDR3 runs 15 residues. J lost 13 bases, V lost 1 base, and 7 bases had no gene match. Germline CDR1 SGHTA, CDR2 FQGNSA. The CDR3, as DNA: TGTGCCAGCAGCTTAGATTCGGGACTAGCGGGATTTCAGTTCTTC. This sequence encodes CASSLDSGLAGFQFF.

The chain links TRBV15 to TRBJ2-2; D perhaps matches TRBD1 (5 bases). This CDR3 is built from 14 residues. V was clipped by 6 bases and J by 6 bases, with 14 bases between them. From germline, CDR1 is LNHNV and CDR2 YYDKDF (reference sequence). This CDR3 reads CATSNPQGPGELFF. The CDR3 region has the DNA TGTGCCACCAGTAACCCCCAGGGTCCCGGGGAGCTGTTTTTT.

DNA of the CDR3: TGCAGCGGAAGACTAGCGGGAGTTGCTGAGCAGTTCTTC. It translates to CSGRLAGVAEQFF. The chain carries TRBV29-1 and TRBJ2-1; 12 nucleotides align to TRBD2. This CDR3 has 13 residues. V trimming: 7 bases; J trimming: 9 bases; junction bases outside the gene matches: 7. Germline V gene data show CDR1 as SQVTM and CDR2 as ANQGSEA.

CDR3 sequence: CASSSTRTDNNEQFF. In DNA form, the CDR3 reads TGCGCCAGCAGCTCTACCAGGACAGACAACAATGAGCAGTTCTTC. The V call is TRBV5-1, the J call TRBJ2-1, with a possible D match to TRBD1 (6 bases). CDR3 length equals 15 residues. Germline CDR1 and CDR2: SGHRS and YFSETQ. V lost 3 bases and J lost 5, with 15 bases in between.

The chain joins TRBV5-1 to TRBJ2-7, with D possibly being TRBD2 (6 bases). Germline V CDR1 and CDR2: SGHRS, YFSETQ. There are 17 residues in the CDR3. V dropped 1 base and J dropped 7 bases, with 24 bases sitting between them. The CDR3 here is CASSLSLARHPLGEQYF. The CDR3, as DNA: TGCGCCAGCAGCTTGTCTCTAGCGCGCCACCCCCTAGGGGAGCAGTACTTC.

The chain has TRBV5-1 and TRBJ1-2; TRBD1 matches at 8 bases. CDR1 is SGHRS and CDR2 is YFSETQ in the germline V gene. V lost 4 bases to trimming and J lost 4 bases; unmatched junction nucleotides: 6. CDR3 size: 14 residues. CDR3 nucleotide sequence: TGCGCCAGCAGCCCAGGGGGCGTCACCTATGGCTACACCTTC. The encoded protein is CASSPGGVTYGYTF. Full variable domain (outside the CDR3, taken from reference TRBV5-1 and TRBJ1-2): KAGVTQTPRYLIKTRGQQVTLSCSPISGHRSVSWYQQTPGQGLQFLFEYFSETQRNKGNFPGRFSGRQFSNSRSEMNVSTLELGDSALYLCASSPGGVTYGYTFGSGTRLTVV.

The V gene is TRBV7-2, the J gene TRBJ1-1; D ambiguous. The germline V gene encodes CDR1 SGHTA and CDR2 FQGNSA. The CDR3 runs to 14 residues. Trimming removed 0 bases at V and 0 bases at J, with 5 bases between. The CDR3: CASSLAEVNTEAFF. CDR3 nucleotide sequence: TGTGCCAGCAGCTTAGCCGAGGTGAACACTGAAGCTTTCTTT.

This chain uses TRBV19 with TRBJ2-1; no firm D call. The CDR3 sequence is 14 residues long. Germline CDR1 is LNHDA and CDR2 is SQIVND (reference sequence). The V gene lost 4 bases and the J gene lost 2 bases, with 9 bases spanning the gap. CDR3 bases: TGTGCCAGTAGTAATCAACGGGCCTACAATGAGCAGTTCTTC. Translated, it gives CASSNQRAYNEQFF.

The rearrangement links TRBV27 to TRBJ2-3, with a tentative D call TRBD2 (6 bases). Trimming removed 3 bases from V and 5 bases from J, with 9 bases in between. The CDR3 is 13 amino acids. Germline CDR1 MNHEY, CDR2 SMNVEV (reference sequence). The CDR3 DNA reads TGTGCCAGCAGTTTCTTGGGGGGAGATACGCAGTATTTT. Its protein is CASSFLGGDTQYF.

V is TRBV20-1 and J is TRBJ1-5, with 7 bases that match TRBD1. Trimming took 4 bases from V and 6 from J; bases not matched to a gene: 9. This CDR3 is 14 amino acids long. Germline V gives CDR1 DFQATT, CDR2 SNEGSKA (reference sequence). CDR3 amino acids: CSANDRVSSQPQHF. In DNA, the CDR3 is TGCAGTGCTAATGACAGGGTCTCGAGTCAGCCCCAGCATTTT.

This clone came up once. This chain connects TRBV9 to TRBJ2-3; TRBD2 is a possible D gene (7 bases). V was pared by 7 bases and J by 7 bases, with 13 bases between. CDR3 length: 12 residues. The germline V gene encodes CDR1 SGDLS and CDR2 YYNGEE. The CDR3 protein is CASSGGRNTQYF. The CDR3 DNA follows: TGTGCCAGCTCCGGGGGGCGTAATACGCAGTATTTT. Looking up the rest from reference TRBV9 and TRBJ2-3 gives the full variable domain: DSGVTQTPKHLITATGQRVTLRCSPRSGDLSVYWYQQSLDQGLQFLIQYYNGEERAKGNILERFSAQQFPDLHSELNLSSLELGDSALYFCASSGGRNTQYFGPGTRLTVL.

The V and J genes are TRBV29-1 and TRBJ2-7; 8 nucleotides line up with TRBD2. This CDR3 is built from 16 residues. The junction had 12 bases not matched to a gene; V was cut back by 2 bases and J by 3 bases. Germline-derived CDR1 and CDR2 are SQVTM and ANQGSEA. CDR3 DNA sequence: TGCAGCGTTGAATTTGGGGAGGCGGGGGGTTTCTACGAGCAGTACTTC. Protein: CSVEFGEAGGFYEQYF.

V usage is TRBV15 and J usage is TRBJ1-2; 9 bases match TRBD1. Germline V gives CDR1 LNHNV, CDR2 YYDKDF (reference sequence). The CDR3 has 15 amino acids. After removal of 1 base from V and 8 bases from J, the junction contained 8 bases not matched to a gene. DNA of the CDR3: TGTGCCACCAGCAGAGGGACAGGGGAAGGTAGAGGCTACACCTTC. Translating it yields CATSRGTGEGRGYTF.